This TCR beta chain was identified in a study of blood T cells in healthy people across ages. Each donor gave around 9.3 milliliters of peripheral blood. Combining a sample-barcoded 5' primer with a J-beta primer mix, a second PCR ran for about 7 to 12 cycles. TCRdb ran MiXCR on the 5' RACE reads and lists one entry per CDR3 protein. There are 1.5 million to 1.9 million distinct CDR3 sequences in the sample; less than 45% occur only once, and about 3.8% lies in the top ten. Germline V lookup: CDR1 MNHEY, CDR2 SVGEGT. This CDR3 is 15 amino acids long. V shed 5 bases and J shed 2 bases, with 14 bases lying between them.

V usage is TRBV6-2 or TRBV6-3 and J usage is TRBJ2-3; possibly TRBD1 for D (6 bases). This sequence originates from a woman between 18 and 29 years old in good health. Specimen: blood. The CDR3 sequence: CASSTYREITDTQYF. The CDR3 nucleotides are TGTGCCAGCAGTACCTACAGGGAGATCACAGATACGCAGTATTTT.